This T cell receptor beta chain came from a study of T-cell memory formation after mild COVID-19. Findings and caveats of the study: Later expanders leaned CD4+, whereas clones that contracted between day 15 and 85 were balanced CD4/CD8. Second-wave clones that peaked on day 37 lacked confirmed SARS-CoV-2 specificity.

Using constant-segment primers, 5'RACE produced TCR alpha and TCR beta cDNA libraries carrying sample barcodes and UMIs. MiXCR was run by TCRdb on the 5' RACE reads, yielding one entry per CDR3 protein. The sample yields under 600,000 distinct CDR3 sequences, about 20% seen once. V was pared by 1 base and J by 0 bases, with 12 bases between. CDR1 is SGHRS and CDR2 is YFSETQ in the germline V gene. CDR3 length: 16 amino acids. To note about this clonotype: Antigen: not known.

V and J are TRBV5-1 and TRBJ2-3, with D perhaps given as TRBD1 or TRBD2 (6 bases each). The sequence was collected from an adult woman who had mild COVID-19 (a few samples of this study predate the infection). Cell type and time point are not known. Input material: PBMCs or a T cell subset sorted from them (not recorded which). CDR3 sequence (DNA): TGCGCCAGCAGCTTGTATCCGGGGGCTAGCACAGATACGCAGTATTTT. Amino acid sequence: CASSLYPGASTDTQYF.